A single sample gave rise to the 7 T cell receptor beta chains below, sequenced in a study of B cell selection in AIRE deficiency. CD4+CD127+ cells were sorted as the conventional CD4 T cells. Clones were sequenced by immunoSEQ multiplex PCR, and TCRdb holds only the in-frame ones, with some missing. This sample has about 25,000 clones; around 95% occur once, and the top ten carry roughly 0.26%. Material: CD4+CD127+ conventional T cells sorted from PBMCs. The receptors derive from a human donor in good health.

CDR3 coding DNA: TGTGCCAGTAGTAGGAACCTAAGGCCGCTAGCGGGAGGGTCGACGGCGCAGTATTTT. Its protein is CASSRNLRPLAGGSTAQYF. The chain joins TRBV19 to TRBJ2-3, with 12 bases that match TRBD2. With V trimmed by 4 bases and J by 10 bases, 21 bases remained unmatched. This CDR3 has 19 residues. Germline V gene data show CDR1 as LNHDA and CDR2 as SQIVND (reference sequence).

V gene TRBV10-2 combines with J gene TRBJ2-1; TRBD2 matches 12 bases. This CDR3 comprises 15 residues. Germline loops: CDR1 WSHSY, CDR2 SAAADI. V dropped 6 bases and J dropped 2; count of bases not matched to a gene: 2. DNA of the CDR3: TGCGCCAGCAGAAGACTAGCGGGGGCCTACAATGAGCAGTTCTTC. Amino acid sequence: CASRRLAGAYNEQFF.

This chain uses TRBV6-6 with TRBJ1-3; TRBD1 is a possible D gene (5 bases). The length of the CDR3 is 16 residues. Trimming left V 4 bases short and J 1 base short, with 14 bases between. Germline CDR1 MNHNY, CDR2 SVGAGI (reference sequence). CDR3: CASSLPSGRSGNTIYF. DNA for the CDR3: TGTGCCAGCAGTTTGCCTTCAGGGCGGTCTGGAAACACCATATATTTT.

The V call is TRBV28, the J call TRBJ2-3, with 9 bases identical to TRBD2. The germline V gene has CDR1 MDHEN and CDR2 SYDVKM. With 1 base clipped from V and 4 bases from J, the junction kept 6 bases outside the gene matches. The CDR3 extends over 16 amino acids. CDR3 in amino acids: CASSLSAGGGADTQYF. DNA of the CDR3: TGTGCCAGCAGTTTATCAGCGGGGGGCGGCGCAGATACGCAGTATTTT.

The rearrangement links TRBV11-2 to TRBJ2-6, with D tentatively TRBD2 (6 bases). This CDR3 is 15 amino acids long. V dropped 5 bases and J dropped 2 bases, with 10 bases sitting between them. Germline V gene lookup returns CDR1 SGHAT and CDR2 FQNNGV. CDR3 DNA: TGTGCCAGCAGCCCCCCGGGGGCTGGGGCCAACGTCCTGACTTTC. Translated: CASSPPGAGANVLTF.

This clone has only one observation. The rearrangement joins TRBV6-6 to TRBJ1-2; D ambiguous. The CDR3 covers 13 residues. Germline-derived CDR1 and CDR2 are MNHNY and SVGAGI (reference sequence). Trimming removed 5 bases from V and 8 bases from J, with 15 bases in between. CDR3 in DNA: TGTGCCAGCAGTCCAGACGGAGTCGGCGGCTACACCTTC. Its protein product is CASSPDGVGGYTF.

V usage is TRBV5-1 and J usage is TRBJ1-1, with a possible D match to TRBD1 (6 bases). Germline values: CDR1 SGHRS, CDR2 YFSETQ. V shed 2 bases and J shed 0 bases, with 17 bases lying between them. The CDR3 runs to 17 residues. The CDR3 reads CASSFSGANFLNTEAFF. The CDR3 DNA is TGCGCCAGCAGCTTTTCGGGGGCTAATTTCCTGAACACTGAAGCTTTCTTT.